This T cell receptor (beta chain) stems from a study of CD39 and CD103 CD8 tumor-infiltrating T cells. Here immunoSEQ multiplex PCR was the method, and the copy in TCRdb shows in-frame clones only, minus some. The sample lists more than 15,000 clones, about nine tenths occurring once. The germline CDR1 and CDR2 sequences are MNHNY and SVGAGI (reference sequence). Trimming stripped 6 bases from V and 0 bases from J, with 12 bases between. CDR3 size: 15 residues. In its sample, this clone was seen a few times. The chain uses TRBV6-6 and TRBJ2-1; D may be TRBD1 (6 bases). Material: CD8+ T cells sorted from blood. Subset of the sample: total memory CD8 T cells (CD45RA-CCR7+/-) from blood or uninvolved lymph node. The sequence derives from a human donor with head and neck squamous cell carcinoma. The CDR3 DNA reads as TGTGCCAGCAGCCCCATGGACAGCTCCTACAATGAGCAGTTCTTC. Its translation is CASSPMDSSYNEQFF.